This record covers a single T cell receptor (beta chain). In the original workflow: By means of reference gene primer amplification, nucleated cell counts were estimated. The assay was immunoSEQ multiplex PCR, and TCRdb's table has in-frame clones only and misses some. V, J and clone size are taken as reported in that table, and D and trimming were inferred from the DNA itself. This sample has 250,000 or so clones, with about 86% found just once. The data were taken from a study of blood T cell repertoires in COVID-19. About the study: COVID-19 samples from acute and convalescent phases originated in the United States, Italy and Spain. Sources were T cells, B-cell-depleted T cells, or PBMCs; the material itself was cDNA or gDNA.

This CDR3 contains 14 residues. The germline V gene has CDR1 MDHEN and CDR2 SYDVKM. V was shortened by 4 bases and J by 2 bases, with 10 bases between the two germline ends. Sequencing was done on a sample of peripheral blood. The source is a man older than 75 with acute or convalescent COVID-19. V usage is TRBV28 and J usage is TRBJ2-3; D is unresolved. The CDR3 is CASSSGFSTDTQYF. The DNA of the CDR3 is TGTGCCAGCAGTTCCGGTTTTTCCACAGATACGCAGTATTTT.